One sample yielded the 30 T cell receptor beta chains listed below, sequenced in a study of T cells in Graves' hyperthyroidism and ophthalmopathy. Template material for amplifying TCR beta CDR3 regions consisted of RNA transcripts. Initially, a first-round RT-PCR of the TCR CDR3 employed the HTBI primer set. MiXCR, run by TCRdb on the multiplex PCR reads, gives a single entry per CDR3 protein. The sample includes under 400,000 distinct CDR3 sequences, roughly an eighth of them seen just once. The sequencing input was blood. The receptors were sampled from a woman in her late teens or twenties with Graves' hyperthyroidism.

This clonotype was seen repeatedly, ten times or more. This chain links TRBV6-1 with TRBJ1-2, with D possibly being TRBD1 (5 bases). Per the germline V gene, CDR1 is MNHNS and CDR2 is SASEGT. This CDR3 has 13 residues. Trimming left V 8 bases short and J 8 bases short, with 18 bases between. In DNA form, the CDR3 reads TGTGCCAGCGGAGGCCAGGGATTGAGCGGCTACACCTTC. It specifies CASGGQGLSGYTF.

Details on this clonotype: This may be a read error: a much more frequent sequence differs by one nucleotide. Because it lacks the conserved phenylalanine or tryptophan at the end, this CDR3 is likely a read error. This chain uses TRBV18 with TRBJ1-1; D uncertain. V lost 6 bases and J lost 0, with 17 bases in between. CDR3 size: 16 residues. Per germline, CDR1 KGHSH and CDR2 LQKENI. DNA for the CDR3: TGTGCCAGCTCCCCTATACACAGTGACATGAACACTGAAGCTTTCTCT. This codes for CASSPIHSDMNTEAFS.

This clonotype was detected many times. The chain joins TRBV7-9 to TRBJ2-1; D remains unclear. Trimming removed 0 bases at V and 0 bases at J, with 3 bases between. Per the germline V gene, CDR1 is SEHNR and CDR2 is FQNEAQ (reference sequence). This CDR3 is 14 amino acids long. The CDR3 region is CASSLASSYNEQFF. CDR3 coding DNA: TGTGCCAGCAGCTTAGCCAGCTCCTACAATGAGCAGTTCTTC.

Written as DNA, the CDR3 is TGCGCCAGCAGCCAAGTTCTAAATGAAAAACTGTTTTTT. Protein: CASSQVLNEKLFF. The chain recombines TRBV4-1 with TRBJ1-4; D ambiguous. The CDR3 extends over 13 amino acids. In germline, CDR1 is MGHRA, CDR2 YSYEKL. Trimming took off 1 base at V and 5 bases at J, with 5 bases between the two ends.

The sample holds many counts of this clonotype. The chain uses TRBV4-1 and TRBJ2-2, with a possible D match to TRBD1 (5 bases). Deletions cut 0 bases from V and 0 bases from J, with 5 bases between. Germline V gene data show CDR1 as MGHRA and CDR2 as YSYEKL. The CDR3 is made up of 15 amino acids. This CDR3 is CASSQETANTGELFF. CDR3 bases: TGCGCCAGCAGCCAAGAGACAGCGAACACCGGGGAGCTGTTTTTT.

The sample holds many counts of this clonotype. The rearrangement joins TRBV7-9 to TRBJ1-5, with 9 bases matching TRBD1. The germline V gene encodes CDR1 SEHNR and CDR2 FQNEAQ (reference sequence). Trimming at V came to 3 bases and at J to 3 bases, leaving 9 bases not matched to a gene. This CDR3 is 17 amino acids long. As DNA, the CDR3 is TGTGCCAGCAGCTTTGAACCGGGACAGGGACTCAATCAGCCCCAGCATTTT. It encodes CASSFEPGQGLNQPQHF.

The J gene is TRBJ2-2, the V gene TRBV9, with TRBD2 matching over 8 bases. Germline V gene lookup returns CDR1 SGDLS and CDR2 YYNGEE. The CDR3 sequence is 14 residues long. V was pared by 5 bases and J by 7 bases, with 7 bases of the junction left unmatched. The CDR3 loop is CASRPGGASGELFF. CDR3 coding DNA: TGTGCCAGCAGGCCGGGGGGGGCGAGCGGGGAGCTGTTTTTT. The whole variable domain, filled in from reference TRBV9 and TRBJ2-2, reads DSGVTQTPKHLITATGQRVTLRCSPRSGDLSVYWYQQSLDQGLQFLIQYYNGEERAKGNILERFSAQQFPDLHSELNLSSLELGDSALYFCASRPGGASGELFFGEGSRLTVL.

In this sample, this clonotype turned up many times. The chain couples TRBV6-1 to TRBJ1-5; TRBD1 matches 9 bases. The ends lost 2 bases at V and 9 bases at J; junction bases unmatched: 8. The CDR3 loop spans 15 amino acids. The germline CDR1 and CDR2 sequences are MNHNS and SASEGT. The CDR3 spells CASSESGQGVTPQHF. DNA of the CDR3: TGTGCCAGCAGTGAATCGGGACAGGGAGTCACGCCCCAGCATTTT.

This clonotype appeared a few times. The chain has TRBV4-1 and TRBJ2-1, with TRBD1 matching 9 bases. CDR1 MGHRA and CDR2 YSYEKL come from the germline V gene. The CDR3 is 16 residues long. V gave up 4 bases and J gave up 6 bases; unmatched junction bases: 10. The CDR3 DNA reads TGCGCCAGCAGCCTACCTCCCAAGACAGGGGGCAATGAGCAGTTCTTC. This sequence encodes CASSLPPKTGGNEQFF.

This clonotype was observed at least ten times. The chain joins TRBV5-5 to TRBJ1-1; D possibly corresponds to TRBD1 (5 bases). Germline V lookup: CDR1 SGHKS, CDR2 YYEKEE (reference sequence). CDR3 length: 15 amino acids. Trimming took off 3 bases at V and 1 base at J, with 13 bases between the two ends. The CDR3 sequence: CASSWGDGWNTEAFF. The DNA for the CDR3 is TGTGCCAGCAGCTGGGGGGACGGGTGGAACACTGAAGCTTTCTTT.

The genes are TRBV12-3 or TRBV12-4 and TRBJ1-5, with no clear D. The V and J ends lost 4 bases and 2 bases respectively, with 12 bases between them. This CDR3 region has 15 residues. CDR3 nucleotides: TGTGCCAGCAGTTGGAGCACCCTGGGCAATCAGCCCCAGCATTTT. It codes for CASSWSTLGNQPQHF.

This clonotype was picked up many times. CDR3 sequence reads: CASSQAPSGPTDTQYF. For the CDR3, the DNA is TGTGCCAGCAGCCAAGCCCCTAGCGGCCCCACAGATACGCAGTATTTT. The chain uses TRBV3-1 and TRBJ2-3; 7 bases are shared with TRBD2. The CDR3 is made up of 16 amino acids. Germline CDR1 reads LGHDT; CDR2 reads YNNKEL (reference sequence). J gave up 2 bases and V 1 base, and 6 bases lay outside the gene matches.

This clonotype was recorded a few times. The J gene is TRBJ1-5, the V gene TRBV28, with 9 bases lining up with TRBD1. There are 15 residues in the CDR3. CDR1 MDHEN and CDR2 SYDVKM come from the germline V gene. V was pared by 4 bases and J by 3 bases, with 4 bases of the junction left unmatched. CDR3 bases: TGTGCCAGCAGTTATACAGGGGGCTACAATCAGCCCCAGCATTTT. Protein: CASSYTGGYNQPQHF.

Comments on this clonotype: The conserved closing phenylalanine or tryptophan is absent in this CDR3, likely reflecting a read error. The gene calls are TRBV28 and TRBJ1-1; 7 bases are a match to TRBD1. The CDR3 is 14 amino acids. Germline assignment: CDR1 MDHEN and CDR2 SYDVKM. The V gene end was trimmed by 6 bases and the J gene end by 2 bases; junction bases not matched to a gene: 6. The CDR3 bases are TGTGCCAGCAGAGTGGGACAGCCAAACACTGAAGCTTTCTCT. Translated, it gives CASRVGQPNTEAFS.

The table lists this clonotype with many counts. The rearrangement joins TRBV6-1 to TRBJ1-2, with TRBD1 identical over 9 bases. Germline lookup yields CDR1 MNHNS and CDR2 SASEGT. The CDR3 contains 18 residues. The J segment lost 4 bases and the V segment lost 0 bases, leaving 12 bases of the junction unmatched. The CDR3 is CASSEALWLTGGSYGYTF. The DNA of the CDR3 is TGTGCCAGCAGTGAAGCGCTTTGGCTTACAGGGGGCAGCTATGGCTACACCTTC.

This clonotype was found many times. The DNA for the CDR3 is TGTGCCAGCAGCGACCCCCGTCAGGGTAAAGAATGGGCTGAAGCTTTCTTT. Protein: CASSDPRQGKEWAEAFF. The J gene is TRBJ1-1, the V gene TRBV7-2, with TRBD1 as a possible D gene (5 bases). CDR3 length: 17 amino acids. CDR1 and CDR2 (germline): SGHTA, FQGNSA. V was trimmed by 5 bases and J by 6 bases, leaving 25 bases between them.

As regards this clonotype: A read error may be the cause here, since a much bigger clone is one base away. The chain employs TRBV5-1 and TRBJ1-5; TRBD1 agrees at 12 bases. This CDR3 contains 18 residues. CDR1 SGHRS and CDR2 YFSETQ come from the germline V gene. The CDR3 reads CASSLPGQGAVGNRPQHF. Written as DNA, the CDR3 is TGCGCCAGCAGCCTTCCGGGACAGGGGGCTGTGGGCAATCGGCCCCAGCATTTT. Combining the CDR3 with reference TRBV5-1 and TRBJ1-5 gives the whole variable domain KAGVTQTPRYLIKTRGQQVTLSCSPISGHRSVSWYQQTPGQGLQFLFEYFSETQRNKGNFPGRFSGRQFSNSRSEMNVSTLELGDSALYLCASSLPGQGAVGNRPQHFGDGTRLSIL.

The CDR3 is CASSYGTGLNTEAFF. As DNA, the CDR3 is TGTGCCAGTAGTTACGGGACAGGGTTGAACACTGAAGCTTTCTTT. This sequence joins TRBV19 and TRBJ1-1, with 9 bases aligning to TRBD1. With 5 bases clipped from V and 0 bases from J, the junction kept 4 bases outside the gene matches. Germline V gives CDR1 LNHDA, CDR2 SQIVND (reference sequence). CDR3 length equals 15 residues.

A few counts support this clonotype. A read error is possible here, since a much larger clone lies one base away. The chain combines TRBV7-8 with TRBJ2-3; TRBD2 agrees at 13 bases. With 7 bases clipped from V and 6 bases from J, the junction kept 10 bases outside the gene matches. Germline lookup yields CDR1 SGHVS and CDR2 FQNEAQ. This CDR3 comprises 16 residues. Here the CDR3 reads CASNSLAGGQGDTQYF. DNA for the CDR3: TGTGCCAGCAACTCACTAGCGGGAGGGCAAGGGGATACGCAGTATTTT. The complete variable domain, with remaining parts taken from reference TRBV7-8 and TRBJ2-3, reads GAGVSQSPRYKVAKRGQDVALRCDPISGHVSLFWYQQALGQGPEFLTYFQNEAQLDKSGLPSDRFFAERPEGSVSTLKIQRTQQEDSAVYLCASNSLAGGQGDTQYFGPGTRLTVL.

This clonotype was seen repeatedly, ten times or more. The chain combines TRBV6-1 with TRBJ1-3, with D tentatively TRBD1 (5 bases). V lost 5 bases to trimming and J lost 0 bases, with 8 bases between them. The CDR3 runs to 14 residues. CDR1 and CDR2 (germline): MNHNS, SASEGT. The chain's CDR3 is CASSPGGSGNTIYF. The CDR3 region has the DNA TGTGCCAGCAGTCCCGGGGGCTCTGGAAACACCATATATTTT.

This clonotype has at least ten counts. The CDR3 region has the DNA TGCAGCGTTGGACGCCGACTTGATGATACGCAGTATTTT. It is translated as CSVGRRLDDTQYF. The rearrangement joins TRBV29-1 to TRBJ2-3, with unresolved D. V dropped 4 bases and J dropped 6 bases, with 14 bases sitting between them. Germline-derived CDR1 and CDR2 are SQVTM and ANQGSEA. CDR3 length: 13 residues.

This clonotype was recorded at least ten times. The CDR3 region is CASSQDIDSSTDTQYF. In DNA, the CDR3 is TGTGCCAGCAGCCAAGATATTGACAGTAGCACAGATACGCAGTATTTT. V and J are TRBV3-1 and TRBJ2-3; tentative D call: TRBD1 (5 bases). This CDR3 contains 16 residues. CDR1 LGHDT and CDR2 YNNKEL come from the germline V gene (reference sequence). The V gene lost 0 bases and the J gene lost 0 bases, with 10 bases spanning the gap.

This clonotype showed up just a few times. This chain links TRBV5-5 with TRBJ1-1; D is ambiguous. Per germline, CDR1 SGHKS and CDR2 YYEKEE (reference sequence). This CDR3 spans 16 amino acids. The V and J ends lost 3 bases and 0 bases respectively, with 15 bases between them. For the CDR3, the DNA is TGTGCCAGCAGCTACCCTCGCGGCCTCCTGAACACTGAAGCTTTCTTT. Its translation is CASSYPRGLLNTEAFF.

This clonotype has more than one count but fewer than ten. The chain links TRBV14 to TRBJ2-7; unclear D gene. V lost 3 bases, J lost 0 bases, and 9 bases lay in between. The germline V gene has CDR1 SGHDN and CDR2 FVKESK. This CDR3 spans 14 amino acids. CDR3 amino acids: CASSQDDTSYEQYF. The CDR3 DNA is TGTGCCAGCAGCCAGGACGACACCTCCTACGAGCAGTACTTC.

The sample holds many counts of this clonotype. CDR3 amino acids: CASSMEGAGQPQHF. The CDR3, as DNA: TGTGCCAGTAGTATGGAGGGGGCCGGGCAGCCCCAGCATTTT. The V call is TRBV19, the J call TRBJ1-5, with TRBD1 identical over 7 bases. Germline CDR1 LNHDA, CDR2 SQIVND (reference sequence). V was clipped by 3 bases and J by 7 bases; unmatched bases: 6. The CDR3 is 14 amino acids.

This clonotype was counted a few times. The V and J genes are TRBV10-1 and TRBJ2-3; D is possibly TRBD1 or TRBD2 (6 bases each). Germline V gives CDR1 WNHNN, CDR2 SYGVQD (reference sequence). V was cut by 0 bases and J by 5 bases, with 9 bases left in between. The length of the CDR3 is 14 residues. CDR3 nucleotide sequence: TGCGCCAGCAGTGAGTCGGGGGGACAAGATACGCAGTATTTT. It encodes CASSESGGQDTQYF.

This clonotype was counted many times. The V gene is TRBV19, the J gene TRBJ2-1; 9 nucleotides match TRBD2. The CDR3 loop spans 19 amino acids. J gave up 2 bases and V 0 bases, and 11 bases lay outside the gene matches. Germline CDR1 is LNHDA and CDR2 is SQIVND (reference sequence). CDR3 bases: TGTGCCAGTAGTATAGATGGGCCCCAGCGGGAGGAACCCTACAATGAGCAGTTCTTC. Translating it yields CASSIDGPQREEPYNEQFF.

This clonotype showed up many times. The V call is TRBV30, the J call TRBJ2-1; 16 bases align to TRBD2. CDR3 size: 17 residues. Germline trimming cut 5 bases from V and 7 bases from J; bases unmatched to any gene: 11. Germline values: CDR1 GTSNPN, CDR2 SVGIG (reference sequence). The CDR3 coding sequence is TGTGCCTGGCTACGACAGGGACTAGCGGGAGGGGGGAATGAGCAGTTCTTC. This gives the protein CAWLRQGLAGGGNEQFF.

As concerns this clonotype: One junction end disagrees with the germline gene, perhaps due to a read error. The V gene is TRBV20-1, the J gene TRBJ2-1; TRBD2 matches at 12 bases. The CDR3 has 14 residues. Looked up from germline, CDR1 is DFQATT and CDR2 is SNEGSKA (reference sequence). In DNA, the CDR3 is TGCAGTGCCAAGGGACTAGCGGGTTACAATGTGCAGTTCTTC. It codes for CSAKGLAGYNVQFF.

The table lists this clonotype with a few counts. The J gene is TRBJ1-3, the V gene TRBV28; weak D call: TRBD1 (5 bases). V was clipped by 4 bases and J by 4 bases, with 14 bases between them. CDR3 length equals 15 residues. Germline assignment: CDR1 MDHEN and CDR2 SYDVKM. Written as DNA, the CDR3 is TGTGCCAGCAGTTATGTCCAGGGTGGAGGAAACACCATATATTTT. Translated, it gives CASSYVQGGGNTIYF. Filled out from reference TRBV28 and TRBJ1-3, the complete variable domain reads DVKVTQSSRYLVKRTGEKVFLECVQDMDHENMFWYRQDPGLGLRLIYFSYDVKMKEKGDIPEGYSVSREKKERFSLILESASTNQTSMYLCASSYVQGGGNTIYFGEGSWLTVV.